The clone carrying this TCR beta chain was seen many times. Its antigen is unknown. This record belongs to a study of CD8+CD57+ T cells in acquired aplastic anemia. Overall study: Sorted CD4+ and CD8+ cells yielded DNA averaging about 3.1 ug. Study-wide results and limits: Patients had around 30 CD8+ CDR3 sequences in common with controls (the shared set). CD8+ Simpson's diversity did not differ significantly between patients and controls.

V was clipped by 1 base and J by 2 bases; unmatched bases: 3. CDR3 length: 15 residues. Germline CDR1 reads SGHVS; CDR2 reads FQNEAQ. TCR beta VDJ and CDR3 profiling used genomic DNA as template. TCRdb fed the reads into MiXCR, producing one record per CDR3 protein. The table has 300,000 or so distinct CDR3 sequences, 56% seen once; the top ten hold approximately 8%. Sequencing was done on a sample of sorted CD4+, CD8+, or CD8+CD57+ T cells (not recorded which) from PBMCs. The receptor was derived from a human donor with severe aplastic anemia or a healthy control (not recorded which). The chain recombines TRBV7-8 with TRBJ2-7, with TRBD1 matching 9 bases. This CDR3 is CASSLGTGVPYEQYF. The DNA for the CDR3 is TGTGCCAGCAGCTTAGGGACAGGGGTTCCCTACGAGCAGTACTTC.